The next 25 T cell receptor beta chains were all read from a single sample in a study of blood T cell repertoires in COVID-19. Data came from immunoSEQ multiplex PCR; TCRdb stores just in-frame clones and leaves some out. The profile shows about 46,000 clones, roughly 85% of them singletons. Material: peripheral blood. The receptors were sampled from a man aged 60-69 years with acute or convalescent COVID-19.

This clone came up a few times. The rearrangement links TRBV10-2 to TRBJ2-7; 7 positions match TRBD1. Germline CDR1 reads WSHSY; CDR2 reads SAAADI. With 4 bases clipped from V and 0 bases from J, the junction kept 12 bases outside the gene matches. CDR3 length: 17 amino acids. The CDR3 is CASSGVTGATSSYEQYF. Here the CDR3 DNA reads TGCGCCAGCAGTGGGGTTACAGGGGCTACTAGCTCCTACGAGCAGTACTTC.

The chain joins TRBV11-2 to TRBJ1-2; perhaps TRBD1 as D (6 bases). CDR3 length equals 12 residues. Looked up from germline, CDR1 is SGHAT and CDR2 is FQNNGV. Trimming left V 3 bases short and J 8 bases short, with 10 bases between. As DNA, the CDR3 is TGTGCCAGCAGCTTGAGAGGGGGAGGCTACACCTTC. Encoded protein: CASSLRGGGYTF.

This sequence joins TRBV24-1 and TRBJ1-5; 10 bases match TRBD1. Germline V gives CDR1 KGHDR, CDR2 SFDVKD. The CDR3 covers 16 residues. The J segment lost 6 bases and the V segment lost 3 bases, leaving 7 bases of the junction unmatched. CDR3 sequence (DNA): TGTGCCACCAGTGATCCACGGACAGGGGGGAGTCAGCCCCAGCATTTT. This translates into CATSDPRTGGSQPQHF.

The chain combines TRBV30 with TRBJ1-3; 7 bases agree with TRBD1. V gave up 0 bases and J gave up 0 bases; unmatched junction bases: 8. Germline V gene data show CDR1 as GTSNPN and CDR2 as SVGIG (reference sequence). This CDR3 is built from 17 residues. In DNA form, the CDR3 reads TGTGCCTGGAGTGTGGGGGACAGCTCTGGCTCTGGAAACACCATATATTTT. It specifies CAWSVGDSSGSGNTIYF.

V usage is TRBV5-4 and J usage is TRBJ2-5, with D perhaps matching TRBD1 or TRBD2 (5 bases each). The CDR3 contains 14 residues. The germline V and J ends were trimmed by 4 bases and 5 bases, with 15 bases remaining between them. Germline V gene data show CDR1 as SGHNT and CDR2 as YYREEE (reference sequence). The CDR3 loop is CASSLGTPGETQYF. CDR3 coding DNA: TGTGCCAGCAGCCTGGGGACCCCGGGGGAGACCCAGTACTTC.

The V gene is TRBV19, the J gene TRBJ2-3; TRBD2 agrees at 8 bases. Per germline, CDR1 LNHDA and CDR2 SQIVND (reference sequence). The ends lost 4 bases at V and 9 bases at J; junction bases unmatched: 9. This CDR3 is built from 14 residues. The CDR3 nucleotides read TGTGCCAGTAGTAAGGACGGGAGGGCCAGGACGCAGTATTTT. Its translation is CASSKDGRARTQYF.

By share, this clone counts as medium-sized. The J gene is TRBJ2-4, the V gene TRBV27; 8 bases are shared with TRBD2. After removal of 7 bases from V and 4 bases from J, the junction contained 3 bases not matched to a gene. Per germline, CDR1 MNHEY and CDR2 SMNVEV (reference sequence). CDR3 length: 13 amino acids. DNA for the CDR3: TGTGCCAGCATGGGCGGGAGGAAAAACATTCAGTACTTC. Its translation: CASMGGRKNIQYF.

The CDR3 region has the DNA TGTGCCAGTAGTCACAGGGCAATCGGAAACACCATATATTTT. Translating it yields CASSHRAIGNTIYF. This chain joins TRBV19 and TRBJ1-3, with D possibly TRBD1 on 6 matching bases. V was pared by 5 bases and J by 4 bases, with 12 bases between. This CDR3 spans 14 amino acids. Germline loops: CDR1 LNHDA, CDR2 SQIVND (reference sequence). The full variable domain, in which reference TRBV19 and TRBJ1-3 provide the parts outside the CDR3, is DGGITQSPKYLFRKEGQNVTLSCEQNLNHDAMYWYRQDPGQGLRLIYYSQIVNDFQKGDIAEGYSVSREKKESFPLTVTSAQKNPTAFYLCASSHRAIGNTIYFGEGSWLTVV.

This chain joins TRBV6-5 and TRBJ1-1; 7 positions match TRBD1. The V gene's germline CDR1 is MNHEY and CDR2 SVGAGI. The CDR3 loop spans 14 amino acids. The ends lost 5 bases at V and 5 bases at J; junction bases unmatched: 8. CDR3 in DNA: TGTGCCAGCAGTACAGGGGCTTGGGGGACTGAAGCTTTCTTT. Its translation: CASSTGAWGTEAFF.

The DNA of the CDR3 is TGTGCCAGCAGCTTGGCCGGCGGGGGGATTAGCTACACCTTC. Translating gives CASSLAGGGISYTF. J is TRBJ1-2 and V is TRBV5-5, with TRBD1 as a possible D gene (5 bases). The germline CDR1 and CDR2 sequences are SGHKS and YYEKEE (reference sequence). CDR3 length: 14 residues. The V end lost 0 bases, the J end lost 9 bases, and 15 bases lay between the germline ends.

The chain is built from TRBV19 and TRBJ1-5; D is unresolved. CDR3 size: 17 residues. Trimming left V 2 bases short and J 2 bases short, with 16 bases between. CDR1 is LNHDA, CDR2 SQIVND, per germline (reference sequence). The CDR3 protein is CASSIIGGNSGNQPQHF. Here the CDR3 DNA reads TGTGCCAGTAGTATAATAGGAGGGAACTCGGGCAATCAGCCCCAGCATTTT.

The V gene is TRBV7-8, the J gene TRBJ2-1, with 10 nucleotides matching TRBD2. V lost 7 bases, J lost 9 bases, and 15 bases stayed unmatched. The CDR3 loop spans 16 amino acids. Germline loops: CDR1 SGHVS, CDR2 FQNEAQ. CDR3 nucleotide sequence: TGTGCCAGCAACCGACTAGCGGGTGGTCGGGGGGGTGAGCAGTTCTTC. This encodes CASNRLAGGRGGEQFF.

The chain is built from TRBV7-9 and TRBJ2-5; TRBD2 aligns across 7 bases. CDR3 length: 14 amino acids. The V gene's germline CDR1 is SEHNR and CDR2 FQNEAQ (reference sequence). Losses at the gene ends were 2 bases for V and 2 bases for J; bases not matched to a gene: 2. The CDR3 is CASSLMGGQETQYF. DNA of the CDR3: TGTGCCAGCAGCTTAATGGGGGGGCAAGAGACCCAGTACTTC.

The chain recombines TRBV7-2 with TRBJ2-1; 7 bases are shared with TRBD2. CDR1 is SGHTA and CDR2 is FQGNSA in the germline V gene. With 1 base clipped from V and 8 bases from J, the junction kept 11 bases outside the gene matches. The CDR3 extends over 16 amino acids. CDR3 in amino acids: CASSLVGAGTPHEQFF. The CDR3 DNA is TGTGCCAGCAGCTTAGTCGGAGCGGGGACCCCCCATGAGCAGTTCTTC.

The chain combines TRBV9 with TRBJ1-1; D may be TRBD1 (6 bases). Germline CDR1 is SGDLS and CDR2 is YYNGEE. Trimming pared 4 bases from V and 0 bases from J, leaving 13 bases between. This CDR3 has 15 amino acids. CDR3 loop: CASSPQQGMNTEAFF. The CDR3 nucleotides read TGTGCCAGCAGCCCTCAACAGGGTATGAACACTGAAGCTTTCTTT.

The CDR3 nucleotides are TGTGCCAGCAGCCAAACAGGGGGCAGCGAGCAGTACTTC. Translated: CASSQTGGSEQYF. This rearrangement joins TRBV28 to TRBJ2-7; TRBD1 matches at 9 bases. Germline V gene sequence: CDR1 MDHEN, CDR2 SYDVKM. The CDR3 extends over 13 amino acids. The ends lost 6 bases at V and 6 bases at J; junction bases unmatched: 6.

This chain links TRBV19 with TRBJ2-1, with 13 bases identical to TRBD2. The CDR3 runs to 24 residues. Germline V CDR1 and CDR2: LNHDA, SQIVND (reference sequence). With V trimmed by 8 bases and J by 8 bases, 36 bases remained unmatched. This chain's CDR3 is CASAMGRRDSGTSGTRLRWHEQFF. The CDR3 bases are TGTGCCAGTGCAATGGGCAGGAGGGATTCCGGGACTAGCGGGACGAGGCTCCGGTGGCATGAGCAGTTCTTC.

V is TRBV5-1 and J is TRBJ2-1; maybe TRBD2 (5 bases). This CDR3 is built from 15 residues. CDR1 and CDR2 (germline): SGHRS, YFSETQ. Deletions cut 0 bases from V and 2 bases from J, with 9 bases between. CDR3 sequence (DNA): TGCGCCAGCAGCTTGGAGCGGAGCGCCTACAATGAGCAGTTCTTC. It specifies CASSLERSAYNEQFF.

The V gene is TRBV28, the J gene TRBJ2-5, with TRBD2 identical over 8 bases. Looked up from germline, CDR1 is MDHEN and CDR2 is SYDVKM. Unmatched junction bases numbered 9, after V lost 5 bases and J lost 4 bases. The CDR3 covers 15 residues. CDR3 sequence (DNA): TGTGCCAGCAGTCCCACTAGCGGAGGGGGAGAGACCCAGTACTTC. This sequence encodes CASSPTSGGGETQYF.

This chain joins TRBV6-5 and TRBJ2-7; D call uncertain. The CDR3 extends over 13 amino acids. Germline loops: CDR1 MNHEY, CDR2 SVGAGI. The V gene lost 2 bases and the J gene lost 1 base, with 6 bases spanning the gap. CDR3 nucleotides: TGTGCCAGCAGTTACGGCGGATCCTACGAGCAGTACTTC. This gives the protein CASSYGGSYEQYF.

The chain joins TRBV28 to TRBJ2-7; 10 bases map to TRBD1. The V gene's germline CDR1 is MDHEN and CDR2 SYDVKM. V dropped 6 bases and J dropped 1; count of bases not matched to a gene: 3. This CDR3 comprises 14 residues. The CDR3 loop is CASRGTGASYEQYF. The CDR3 DNA reads TGTGCCAGCAGGGGGACAGGGGCGTCCTACGAGCAGTACTTC.

This clone was seen more than once but under ten times. V usage is TRBV5-4 and J usage is TRBJ2-5, with D perhaps TRBD1 (5 bases). V was pared by 4 bases and J by 4 bases, with 11 bases between. Germline V gene lookup returns CDR1 SGHNT and CDR2 YYREEE (reference sequence). The length of the CDR3 is 13 residues. The CDR3 reads CASSARQPETQYF. CDR3 coding DNA: TGTGCCAGCAGCGCCCGACAGCCAGAGACCCAGTACTTC.

This chain connects TRBV9 to TRBJ2-7; a possible D gene is TRBD2 (5 bases). This CDR3 spans 15 amino acids. Between the trimmed V and J ends, which lost 10 bases and 2 bases, there was a span of 22 bases. CDR1 is SGDLS and CDR2 is YYNGEE in the germline V gene. The CDR3 region is CASARGSSRPYEQYF. CDR3 DNA: TGTGCCTCAGCGCGAGGGTCCAGCCGCCCCTACGAGCAGTACTTC.

The chain has TRBV7-3 and TRBJ1-5; TRBD1 matches 7 bases. The CDR3 runs to 15 residues. Per the germline V gene, CDR1 is SGHTA and CDR2 is FQGTGA. Losses at the gene ends were 3 bases for V and 4 bases for J; bases not matched to a gene: 6. This CDR3 reads CASSFTDRLNQPQHF. The CDR3 DNA reads as TGTGCCAGCAGCTTTACGGACAGGCTGAATCAGCCCCAGCATTTT.

The CDR3, as DNA: TGCGCCAGCAGTTCCGGACTGAATATGAACACTGAAGCTTTCTTT. Residues: CASSSGLNMNTEAFF. This chain links TRBV5-1 with TRBJ1-1; D is uncertain. Trimming stripped 5 bases from V and 0 bases from J, with 14 bases between. The CDR3 extends over 15 amino acids. Per germline, CDR1 SGHRS and CDR2 YFSETQ.